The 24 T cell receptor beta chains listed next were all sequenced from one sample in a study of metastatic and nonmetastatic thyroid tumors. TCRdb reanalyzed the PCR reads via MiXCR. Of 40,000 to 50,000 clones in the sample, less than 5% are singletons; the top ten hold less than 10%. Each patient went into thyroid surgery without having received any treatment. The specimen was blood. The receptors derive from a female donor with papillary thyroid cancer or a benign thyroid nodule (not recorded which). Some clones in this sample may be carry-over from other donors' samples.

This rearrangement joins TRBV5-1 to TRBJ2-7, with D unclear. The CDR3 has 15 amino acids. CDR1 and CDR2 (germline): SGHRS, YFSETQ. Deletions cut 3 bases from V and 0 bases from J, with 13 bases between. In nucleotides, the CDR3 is TGCGCCAGCAGCTCGCAAGCGTTATCCTCCTACGAGCAGTACTTC. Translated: CASSSQALSSYEQYF. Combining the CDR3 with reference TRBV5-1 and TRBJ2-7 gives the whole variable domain KAGVTQTPRYLIKTRGQQVTLSCSPISGHRSVSWYQQTPGQGLQFLFEYFSETQRNKGNFPGRFSGRQFSNSRSEMNVSTLELGDSALYLCASSSQALSSYEQYFGPGTRLTVT.

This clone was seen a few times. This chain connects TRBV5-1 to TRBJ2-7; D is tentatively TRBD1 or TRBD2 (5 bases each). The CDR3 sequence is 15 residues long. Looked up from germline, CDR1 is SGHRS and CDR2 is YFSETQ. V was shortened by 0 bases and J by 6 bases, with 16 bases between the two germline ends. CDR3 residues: CASSLEQGVRSEQYF. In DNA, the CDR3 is TGCGCCAGCAGCTTGGAGCAGGGAGTTCGTAGCGAGCAGTACTTC.

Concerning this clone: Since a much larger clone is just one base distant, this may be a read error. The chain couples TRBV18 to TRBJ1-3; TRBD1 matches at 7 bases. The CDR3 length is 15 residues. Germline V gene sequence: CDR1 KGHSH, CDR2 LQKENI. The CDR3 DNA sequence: TGTACCAGCTCGGGGGGACAGAGCTCTGGAAACACCATATATTTT. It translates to CTSSGGQSSGNTIYF.

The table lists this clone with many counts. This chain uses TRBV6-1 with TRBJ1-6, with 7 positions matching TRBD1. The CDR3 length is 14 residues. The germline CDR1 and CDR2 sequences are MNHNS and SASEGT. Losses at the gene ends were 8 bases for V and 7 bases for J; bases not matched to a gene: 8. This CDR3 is CASGRTGENSPLHF. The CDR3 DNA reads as TGTGCCAGCGGACGAACAGGGGAAAATTCACCCCTCCACTTT.

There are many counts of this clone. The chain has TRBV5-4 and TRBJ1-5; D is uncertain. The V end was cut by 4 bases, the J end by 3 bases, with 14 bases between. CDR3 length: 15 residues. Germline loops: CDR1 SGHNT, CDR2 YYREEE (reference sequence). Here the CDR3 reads CASSPGLGSNQPQHF. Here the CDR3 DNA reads TGTGCCAGCAGCCCCGGCTTGGGATCCAATCAGCCCCAGCATTTT.

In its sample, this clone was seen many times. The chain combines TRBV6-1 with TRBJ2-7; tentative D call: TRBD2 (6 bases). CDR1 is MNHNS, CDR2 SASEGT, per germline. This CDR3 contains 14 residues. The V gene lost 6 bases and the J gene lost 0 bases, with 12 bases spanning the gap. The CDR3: CASRGGSSSYEQYF. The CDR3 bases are TGTGCCAGCAGGGGGGGTTCTAGCTCCTACGAGCAGTACTTC.

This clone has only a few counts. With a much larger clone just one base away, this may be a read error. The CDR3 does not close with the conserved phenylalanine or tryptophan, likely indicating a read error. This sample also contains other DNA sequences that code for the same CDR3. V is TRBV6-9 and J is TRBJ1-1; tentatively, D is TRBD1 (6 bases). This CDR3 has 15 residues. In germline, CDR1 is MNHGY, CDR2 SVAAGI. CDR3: CASSVLGGFGTEAFS. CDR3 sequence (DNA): TGCGCCAGCAGCGTTTTAGGGGGATTTGGCACTGAAGCTTTCTCT.

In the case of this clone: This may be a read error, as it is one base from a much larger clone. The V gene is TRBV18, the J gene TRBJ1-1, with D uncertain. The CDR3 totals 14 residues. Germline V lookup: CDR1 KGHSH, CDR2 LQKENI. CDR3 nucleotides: TGTGCCAGCTCACCACGAGAAATGAACACTGAAGCTTTATTT. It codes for CASSPREMNTEALF.

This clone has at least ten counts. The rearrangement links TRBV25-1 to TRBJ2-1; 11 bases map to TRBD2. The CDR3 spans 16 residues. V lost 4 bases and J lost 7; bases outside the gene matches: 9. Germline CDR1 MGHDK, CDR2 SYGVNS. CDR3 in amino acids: CASSGTLAGEWNEQFF. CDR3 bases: TGTGCCAGCAGTGGAACACTAGCGGGAGAATGGAATGAGCAGTTCTTC.

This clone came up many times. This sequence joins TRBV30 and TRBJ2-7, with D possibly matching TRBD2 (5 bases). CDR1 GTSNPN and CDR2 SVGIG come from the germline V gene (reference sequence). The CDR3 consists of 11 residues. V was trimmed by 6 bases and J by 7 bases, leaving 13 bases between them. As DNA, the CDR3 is TGTGCCTGCCGGGATGTGAGGGAGCAGTACTTC. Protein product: CACRDVREQYF.

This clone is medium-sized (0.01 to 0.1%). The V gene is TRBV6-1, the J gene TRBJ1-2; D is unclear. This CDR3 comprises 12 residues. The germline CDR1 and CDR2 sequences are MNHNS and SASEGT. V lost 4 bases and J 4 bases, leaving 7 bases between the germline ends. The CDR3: CASSGTGYGYTF. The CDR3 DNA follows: TGTGCCAGCAGTGGGACGGGCTATGGCTACACCTTC.

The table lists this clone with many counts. CDR3 sequence reads: CASSEDRGDYGYTF. Here the CDR3 DNA reads TGCGCCAGCAGCGAAGACAGGGGGGACTATGGCTACACCTTC. The chain joins TRBV5-1 to TRBJ1-2; 9 bases align to TRBD1. V was pared by 4 bases and J by 3 bases, with 4 bases of the junction left unmatched. The CDR3 sequence is 14 residues long. CDR1 SGHRS and CDR2 YFSETQ come from the germline V gene. The complete variable domain, with remaining parts taken from reference TRBV5-1 and TRBJ1-2, reads KAGVTQTPRYLIKTRGQQVTLSCSPISGHRSVSWYQQTPGQGLQFLFEYFSETQRNKGNFPGRFSGRQFSNSRSEMNVSTLELGDSALYLCASSEDRGDYGYTFGSGTRLTVV.

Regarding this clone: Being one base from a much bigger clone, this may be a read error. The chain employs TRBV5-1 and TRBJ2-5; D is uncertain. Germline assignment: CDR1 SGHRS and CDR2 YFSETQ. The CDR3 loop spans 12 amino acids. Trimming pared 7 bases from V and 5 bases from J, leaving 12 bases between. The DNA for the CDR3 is TGCGCCAGCCGCCTCGCCCATGAGACCCAGTACTTC. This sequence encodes CASRLAHETQYF.

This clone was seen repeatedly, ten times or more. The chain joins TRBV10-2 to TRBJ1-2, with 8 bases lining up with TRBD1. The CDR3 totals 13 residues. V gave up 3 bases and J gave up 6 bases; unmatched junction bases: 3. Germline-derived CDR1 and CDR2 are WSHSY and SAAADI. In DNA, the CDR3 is TGCGCCAGCAGTGACAGGGGGCCGGATGGCTACACCTTC. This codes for CASSDRGPDGYTF.

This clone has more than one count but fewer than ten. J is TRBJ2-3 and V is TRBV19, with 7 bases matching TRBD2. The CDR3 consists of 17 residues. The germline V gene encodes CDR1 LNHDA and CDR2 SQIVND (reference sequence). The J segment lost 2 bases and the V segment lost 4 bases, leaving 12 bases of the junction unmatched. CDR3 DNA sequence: TGTGCCAGTAGTACTGGGTATTGGGCGGGGGTCACAGATACGCAGTATTTT. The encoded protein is CASSTGYWAGVTDTQYF.

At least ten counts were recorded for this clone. DNA of the CDR3: TGTGCCAGCAGCTTAGGGACAACCGGGGAGCTGTTTTTT. This gives the protein CASSLGTTGELFF. The chain employs TRBV11-3 and TRBJ2-2, with D perhaps matching TRBD1 (5 bases). The V end lost 1 base, the J end lost 5 bases, and 5 bases lay between the germline ends. The CDR3 is 13 amino acids. Germline-derived CDR1 and CDR2 are SGHNT and YENEEA.

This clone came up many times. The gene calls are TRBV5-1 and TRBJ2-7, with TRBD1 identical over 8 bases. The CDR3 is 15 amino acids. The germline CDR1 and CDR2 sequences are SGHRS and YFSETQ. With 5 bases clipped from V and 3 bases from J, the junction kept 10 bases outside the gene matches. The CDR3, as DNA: TGCGCCAGCAGTTGGACAGGGAAATTAGACTACGAGCAGTACTTC. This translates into CASSWTGKLDYEQYF.

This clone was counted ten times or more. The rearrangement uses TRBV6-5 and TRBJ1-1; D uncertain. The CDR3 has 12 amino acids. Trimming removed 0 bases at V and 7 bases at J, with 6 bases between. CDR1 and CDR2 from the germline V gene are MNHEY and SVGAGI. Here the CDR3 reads CASSYSTGEAFF. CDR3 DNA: TGTGCCAGCAGTTACTCGACCGGTGAAGCTTTCTTT.

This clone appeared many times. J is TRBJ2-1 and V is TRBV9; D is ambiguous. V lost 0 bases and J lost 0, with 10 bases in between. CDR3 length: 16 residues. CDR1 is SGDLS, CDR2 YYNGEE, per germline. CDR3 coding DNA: TGTGCCAGCAGCGTAGGCCATATGAGCTCCTACAATGAGCAGTTCTTC. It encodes CASSVGHMSSYNEQFF.

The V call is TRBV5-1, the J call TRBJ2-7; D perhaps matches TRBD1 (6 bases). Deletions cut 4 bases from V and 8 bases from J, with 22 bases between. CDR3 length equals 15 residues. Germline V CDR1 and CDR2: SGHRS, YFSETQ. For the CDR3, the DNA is TGCGCCAGCAGCCAACTTACAGGGTCCCCAGGGAAGCAGTACTTC. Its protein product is CASSQLTGSPGKQYF.

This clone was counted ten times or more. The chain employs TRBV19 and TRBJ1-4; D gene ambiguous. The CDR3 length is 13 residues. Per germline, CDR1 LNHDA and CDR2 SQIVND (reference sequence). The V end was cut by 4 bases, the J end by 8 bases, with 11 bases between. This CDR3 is CASSTRGREKLFF. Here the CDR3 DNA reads TGTGCCAGTAGTACGCGAGGGCGGGAAAAACTGTTTTTT.

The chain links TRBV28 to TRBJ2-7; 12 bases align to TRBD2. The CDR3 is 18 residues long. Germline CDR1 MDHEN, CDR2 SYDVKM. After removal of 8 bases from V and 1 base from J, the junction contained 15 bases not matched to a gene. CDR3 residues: CASLGLAGHWIASYEQYF. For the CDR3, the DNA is TGTGCCAGCCTAGGACTAGCGGGACATTGGATTGCGTCCTACGAGCAGTACTTC.

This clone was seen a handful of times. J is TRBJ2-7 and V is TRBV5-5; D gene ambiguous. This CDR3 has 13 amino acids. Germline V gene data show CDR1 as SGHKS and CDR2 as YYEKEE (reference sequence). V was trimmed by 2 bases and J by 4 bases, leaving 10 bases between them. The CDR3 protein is CASSLSCGYEQYF. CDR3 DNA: TGTGCCAGCAGCTTATCCTGTGGGTACGAGCAGTACTTC.

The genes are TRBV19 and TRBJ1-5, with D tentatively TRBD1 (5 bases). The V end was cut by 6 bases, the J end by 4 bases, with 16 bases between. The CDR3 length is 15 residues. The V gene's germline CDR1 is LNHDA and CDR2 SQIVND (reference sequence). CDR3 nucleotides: TGTGCCAGTAGGGAAGGGAGGGGAGAAAATCAGCCCCAGCATTTT. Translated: CASREGRGENQPQHF.